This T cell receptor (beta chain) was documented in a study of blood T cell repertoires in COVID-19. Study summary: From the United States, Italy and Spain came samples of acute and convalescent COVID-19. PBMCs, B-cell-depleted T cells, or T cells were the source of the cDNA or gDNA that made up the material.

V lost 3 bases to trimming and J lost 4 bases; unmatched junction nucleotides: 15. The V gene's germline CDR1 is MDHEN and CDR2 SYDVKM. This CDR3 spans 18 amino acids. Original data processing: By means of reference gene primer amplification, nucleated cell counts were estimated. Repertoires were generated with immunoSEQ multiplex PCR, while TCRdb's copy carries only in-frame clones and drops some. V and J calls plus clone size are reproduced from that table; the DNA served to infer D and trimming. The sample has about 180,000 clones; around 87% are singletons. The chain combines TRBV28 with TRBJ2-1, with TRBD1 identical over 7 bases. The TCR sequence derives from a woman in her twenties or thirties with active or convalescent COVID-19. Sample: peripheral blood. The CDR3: CASSFWRTGMGIYNEQFF. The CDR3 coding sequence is TGTGCCAGCAGTTTTTGGAGGACAGGCATGGGGATATACAATGAGCAGTTCTTC.